This T cell receptor (beta chain) derives from a study of T cell repertoires in cytomegalovirus infection. Study in general: Evidence of both CMV infection and a matching HLA type came from public TCR beta signatures.

Note on this clonotype: The antigen is unknown.

Looked up from germline, CDR1 is LNHDA and CDR2 is SQIVND (reference sequence). V lost 7 bases to trimming and J lost 5 bases; unmatched junction nucleotides: 8. This CDR3 is 14 amino acids long. Whole-study findings and limits: Frequencies of public TCR beta families were cumulated, and this identified carriers of CMV plus the relevant HLA.

TCRdb ran MiXCR on the reads and lists one entry per CDR3 protein. The sample consists of approximately 730,000 distinct CDR3 sequences, almost 30% of them appearing once. Sample: cultured CD8+ T cells from PBMCs, taken from culture after CMV antigen stimulation. The sequence was collected from a human donor in good health (CMV status not recorded). Some clones in this sample may be carry-over from other donors' samples. This rearrangement joins TRBV19 to TRBJ2-3; TRBD1 aligns across 8 bases. This chain's CDR3 is CASTTDRVRDTQYF. The CDR3 coding sequence is TGTGCCAGTACTACGGACAGGGTCAGAGATACGCAGTATTTT.